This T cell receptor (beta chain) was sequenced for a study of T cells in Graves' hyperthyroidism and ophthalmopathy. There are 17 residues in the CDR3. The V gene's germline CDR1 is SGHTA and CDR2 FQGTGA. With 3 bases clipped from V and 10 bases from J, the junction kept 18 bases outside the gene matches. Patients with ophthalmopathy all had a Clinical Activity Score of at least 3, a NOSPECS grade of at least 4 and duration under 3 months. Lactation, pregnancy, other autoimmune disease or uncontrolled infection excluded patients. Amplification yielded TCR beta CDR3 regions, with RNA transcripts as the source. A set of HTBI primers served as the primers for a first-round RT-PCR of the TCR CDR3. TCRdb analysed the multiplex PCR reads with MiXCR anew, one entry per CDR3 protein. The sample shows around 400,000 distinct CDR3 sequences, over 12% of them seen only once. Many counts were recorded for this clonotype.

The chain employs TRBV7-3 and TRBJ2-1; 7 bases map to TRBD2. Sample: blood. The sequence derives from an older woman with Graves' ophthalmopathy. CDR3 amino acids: CASSFHPVSGGSNEQFF. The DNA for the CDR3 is TGTGCCAGCAGCTTCCACCCGGTATCAGGCGGGAGTAACGAGCAGTTCTTC.